These 26 T cell receptor beta chains share one sample of origin, sequenced in a study of CD8+ T cells in alopecia areata. Sequencing used cDNA as its template, made by extracting RNA and reverse transcribing it. Assay: immunoSEQ multiplex PCR; the TCRdb copy retains only in-frame clones and omits some. Among approximately 9,300 clones, around 67% were seen once, and the ten largest hold 13% to 15%. Peripheral blood, together with lesional scalp punch biopsies, was collected from alopecia areata patients. The sequenced sample consisted of skin. These receptors all stem from a human donor with alopecia areata.

The chain has TRBV4-2 and TRBJ2-2; TRBD2 might be the D (6 bases). From germline, CDR1 is LGHNA and CDR2 YNFKEQ. The CDR3 totals 17 residues. Between the trimmed V and J ends, which lost 1 base and 2 bases, there was a span of 14 bases. The CDR3 region has the DNA TGTGCCAGCAGCCAAGGGGACTGGCAAAGAAACACCGGGGAGCTGTTTTTT. This encodes CASSQGDWQRNTGELFF.

The CDR3 sequence is CASSERDEQYF. CDR3 nucleotide sequence: TGTGCCAGCAGTGAAAGAGACGAGCAGTACTTC. The rearrangement joins TRBV2 to TRBJ2-7; no reliable D call. This CDR3 contains 11 residues. Germline values: CDR1 SNHLY, CDR2 FYNNEI. The V gene lost 2 bases and the J gene lost 5 bases, with 4 bases spanning the gap.

This clone came up a few times. This chain connects TRBV10-2 to TRBJ2-2; TRBD1 might be the D (6 bases). Trimming took off 6 bases at V and 6 bases at J, with 17 bases between the two ends. The CDR3 covers 15 residues. Germline V gene lookup returns CDR1 WSHSY and CDR2 SAAADI. CDR3 sequence (DNA): TGCGCCAGCAGAAGGACAGTCGAAGTTTCCGGGGAGCTGTTTTTT. Amino acids: CASRRTVEVSGELFF.

The chain joins TRBV7-9 to TRBJ2-2; the D gene is possibly TRBD1 (6 bases). Germline CDR1 reads SEHNR; CDR2 reads FQNEAQ (reference sequence). The CDR3 is 13 residues long. V lost 8 bases, J lost 1 base, and 8 bases lay in between. CDR3 region: CASGQMNTGELFF. CDR3 in DNA: TGTGCCAGCGGACAGATGAACACCGGGGAGCTGTTTTTT.

This clone was observed a few times. The chain joins TRBV21-1 to TRBJ2-5; the table's D call, TRBD1, has no DNA check behind it. TRBV21-1 is listed as a pseudogene. CDR3 size: 15 residues. In DNA, the CDR3 is TGTGCCAGCAGTAAGCGAGGGGGACAGGGGGAGACCCAGTACTTC. Its protein is CASSKRGGQGETQYF.

The chain carries TRBV5-6 and TRBJ2-5; D is unresolved. Trimming pared 4 bases from V and 2 bases from J, leaving 21 bases between. The length of the CDR3 is 17 residues. Germline CDR1 is SGHDT and CDR2 is YYEEEE. This CDR3 is CASSLTFTRLRQETQYF. CDR3 DNA: TGTGCCAGCAGCCTGACCTTTACCAGGCTAAGGCAAGAGACCCAGTACTTC. Based on the CDR3 plus reference TRBV5-6 and TRBJ2-5, the full variable domain is DAGVTQSPTHLIKTRGQQVTLRCSPKSGHDTVSWYQQALGQGPQFIFQYYEEEERQRGNFPDRFSGHQFPNYSSELNVNALLLGDSALYLCASSLTFTRLRQETQYFGPGTRLLVL.

There are a few counts of this clone. V usage is TRBV5-1 and J usage is TRBJ2-1, with 10 positions matching TRBD1. Trimming took 2 bases from V and 5 from J; bases not matched to a gene: 7. This CDR3 spans 16 amino acids. Germline loops: CDR1 SGHRS, CDR2 YFSETQ. This CDR3 is CASSFGSGQGHNEQFF. CDR3 sequence (DNA): TGCGCCAGCAGCTTCGGATCGGGACAGGGGCACAATGAGCAGTTCTTC. Filled out from reference TRBV5-1 and TRBJ2-1, the complete variable domain reads KAGVTQTPRYLIKTRGQQVTLSCSPISGHRSVSWYQQTPGQGLQFLFEYFSETQRNKGNFPGRFSGRQFSNSRSEMNVSTLELGDSALYLCASSFGSGQGHNEQFFGPGTRLTVL.

For this clone: Other DNA sequences in this sample translate to the same CDR3. The chain links TRBV29-1 to TRBJ2-2, with 7 bases fitting TRBD2. Germline values: CDR1 SQVTM, CDR2 ANQGSEA. With V trimmed by 7 bases and J by 6 bases, 11 bases remained unmatched. The CDR3 totals 14 residues. The CDR3 region is CSAYGDRGAGELFF. The CDR3 bases are TGCAGCGCCTATGGGGACCGGGGGGCCGGGGAGCTGTTTTTT.

This clone was counted a few times. The CDR3 bases are TGTGCCAGCTCTACCACTACGGGTAATCAGCCCCAGCATTTT. Its translation: CASSTTTGNQPQHF. The chain couples TRBV18 to TRBJ1-5; D unresolved. Germline V lookup: CDR1 KGHSH, CDR2 LQKENI. Trimming left V 6 bases short and J 4 bases short, with 13 bases between. This CDR3 has 14 residues.

V and J are TRBV7-2 and TRBJ1-1; no firm D call. This CDR3 spans 13 amino acids. Germline loops: CDR1 SGHTA, CDR2 FQGNSA. V lost 3 bases and J 0 bases, leaving 5 bases between the germline ends. DNA for the CDR3: TGTGCCAGCAGCTTTACAGTGAACACTGAAGCTTTCTTT. Translation: CASSFTVNTEAFF.

The gene calls are TRBV5-6 and TRBJ2-1, with TRBD2 as a possible D gene (5 bases). Germline V CDR1 and CDR2: SGHDT, YYEEEE. Trimming removed 0 bases at V and 7 bases at J, with 14 bases between. The CDR3 runs 15 residues. The CDR3 region is CASSLGWVRGNEQFF. The CDR3, as DNA: TGTGCCAGCAGCTTGGGTTGGGTCAGAGGGAATGAGCAGTTCTTC.

The chain uses TRBV7-2 and TRBJ2-2; 11 positions match TRBD2. Trimming removed 6 bases from V and 7 bases from J; junction bases left unmatched: 7. In germline, CDR1 is SGHTA, CDR2 FQGNSA. The CDR3 runs 15 residues. The CDR3, as DNA: TGTGCCAGCAGGATTAGCGGGAGGGCCATCGGGGAGCTGTTTTTT. This gives the protein CASRISGRAIGELFF.

The chain is built from TRBV5-4 and TRBJ2-5; weak D call: TRBD2 (6 bases). CDR3 length: 13 residues. V was cut by 2 bases and J by 2 bases, with 7 bases left in between. CDR1 is SGHNT and CDR2 is YYREEE in the germline V gene (reference sequence). This CDR3 is CASSFGGQETQYF. DNA of the CDR3: TGTGCCAGCAGCTTCGGGGGTCAAGAGACCCAGTACTTC.

In its sample, this clone was seen once. V is TRBV15 and J is TRBJ2-1; TRBD2 agrees at 7 bases. V lost 5 bases to trimming and J lost 6 bases; unmatched junction nucleotides: 7. In germline, CDR1 is LNHNV, CDR2 YYDKDF (reference sequence). The CDR3 totals 14 residues. CDR3: CATSAELASNEQFF. The CDR3 nucleotides are TGTGCCACCAGCGCAGAACTAGCGTCCAATGAGCAGTTCTTC.

The table lists this clone with a count of one. The V and J genes are TRBV4-3 and TRBJ2-7, with D unresolved. V lost 0 bases to trimming and J lost 7 bases, with 16 bases between them. Germline CDR1 and CDR2: LGHNA and YSLEER. This CDR3 comprises 15 residues. In nucleotides, the CDR3 is TGCGCCAGCAGCCAAGAGGGCGACCGCGGACGGGAGCAGTACTTC. Its translation: CASSQEGDRGREQYF.

The sample holds a few counts of this clone. V is TRBV7-2 and J is TRBJ2-3, with 7 bases fitting TRBD1. CDR1 is SGHTA, CDR2 FQGNSA, per germline. V shed 3 bases, J shed 5 bases, and the junction held 5 bases outside the gene matches. This CDR3 region has 14 residues. The CDR3 coding sequence is TGTGCCAGCAGCTTCAGACAGGGAGAAGATACGCAGTATTTT. Encoded protein: CASSFRQGEDTQYF.

The chain couples TRBV6-6 to TRBJ1-5; a possible D gene is TRBD1 (6 bases). Looked up from germline, CDR1 is MNHNY and CDR2 is SVGAGI (reference sequence). V dropped 6 bases and J dropped 5 bases, with 8 bases sitting between them. This CDR3 comprises 12 residues. The CDR3 loop reads CASRAGDQPQHF. Here the CDR3 DNA reads TGTGCCAGCAGGGCAGGGGATCAGCCCCAGCATTTT.

This clone occurred a few times. The chain links TRBV7-9 to TRBJ2-7; tentatively, D is TRBD1 or TRBD2 (5 bases each). CDR1 is SEHNR, CDR2 FQNEAQ, per germline (reference sequence). Deletions cut 5 bases from V and 2 bases from J, with 10 bases between. This CDR3 region has 13 residues. CDR3 in amino acids: CASSPKGPYEQYF. DNA for the CDR3: TGTGCCAGCAGCCCGAAGGGACCCTACGAGCAGTACTTC.

The chain links TRBV4-1 to TRBJ2-2; D remains unclear. Per the germline V gene, CDR1 is MGHRA and CDR2 is YSYEKL. V gave up 1 base and J gave up 7 bases, with 16 bases separating them. This CDR3 is built from 16 residues. CDR3 nucleotides: TGCGCCAGCAGCCAAGTGAACATGGGGTTGATCGGGGAGCTGTTTTTT. Protein product: CASSQVNMGLIGELFF.

The chain carries TRBV7-2 and TRBJ1-5; TRBD1 is a possible D gene (6 bases). Trimming stripped 1 base from V and 3 bases from J, with 13 bases between. This CDR3 has 16 amino acids. Germline assignment: CDR1 SGHTA and CDR2 FQGNSA. CDR3 DNA: TGTGCCAGCAGCTTAGATCCCAGGGGAGTCAATCAGCCCCAGCATTTT. This encodes CASSLDPRGVNQPQHF.

V usage is TRBV28 and J usage is TRBJ2-7, with 10 positions matching TRBD2. CDR3 length: 15 residues. Germline values: CDR1 MDHEN, CDR2 SYDVKM. V was clipped by 10 bases and J by 5 bases; unmatched bases: 14. The DNA of the CDR3 is TGTGCCACCGACTCCGGGGCTAGCGGGAGCCACGAGCAGTACTTC. Translated, it gives CATDSGASGSHEQYF. The entire variable domain, with the rest obtained from reference TRBV28 and TRBJ2-7, is as follows: DVKVTQSSRYLVKRTGEKVFLECVQDMDHENMFWYRQDPGLGLRLIYFSYDVKMKEKGDIPEGYSVSREKKERFSLILESASTNQTSMYLCATDSGASGSHEQYFGPGTRLTVT.

This chain links TRBV28 with TRBJ2-1; D call uncertain. This CDR3 region has 14 residues. Trimming removed 1 base from V and 6 bases from J, with 10 bases in between. Germline V gives CDR1 MDHEN, CDR2 SYDVKM. CDR3 in DNA: TGTGCCAGCAGTTTATATGACCCGGGCAATGAGCAGTTCTTC. Translated, it gives CASSLYDPGNEQFF. The full variable domain, rest sourced from reference TRBV28 and TRBJ2-1, is DVKVTQSSRYLVKRTGEKVFLECVQDMDHENMFWYRQDPGLGLRLIYFSYDVKMKEKGDIPEGYSVSREKKERFSLILESASTNQTSMYLCASSLYDPGNEQFFGPGTRLTVL.

This chain links TRBV5-1 with TRBJ1-1; 12 bases align to TRBD1. CDR1 and CDR2 (germline): SGHRS, YFSETQ. The V gene end was trimmed by 6 bases and the J gene end by 2 bases; junction bases not matched to a gene: 8. There are 16 residues in the CDR3. The CDR3 here is CASTPVGTGGNTEAFF. Written as DNA, the CDR3 is TGCGCCAGCACCCCCGTCGGGACAGGGGGCAACACTGAAGCTTTCTTT.

The rearrangement joins TRBV9 to TRBJ2-3, with a tentative D call TRBD2 (6 bases). This CDR3 is 14 amino acids long. The germline gives CDR1 SGDLS, CDR2 YYNGEE. Deletions cut 4 bases from V and 4 bases from J, with 13 bases between. The CDR3 nucleotides read TGTGCCAGCAGCCCCCGGACTACCGCAGATACGCAGTATTTT. Its translation: CASSPRTTADTQYF. Full variable domain (outside the CDR3, taken from reference TRBV9 and TRBJ2-3): DSGVTQTPKHLITATGQRVTLRCSPRSGDLSVYWYQQSLDQGLQFLIQYYNGEERAKGNILERFSAQQFPDLHSELNLSSLELGDSALYFCASSPRTTADTQYFGPGTRLTVL.

This clone has more than one count but fewer than ten. The chain uses TRBV6-1 and TRBJ2-2, with 8 bases matching TRBD1. CDR1 and CDR2 from the germline V gene are MNHNS and SASEGT. The CDR3 consists of 15 residues. Trimming took 3 bases from V and 4 from J; bases not matched to a gene: 4. For the CDR3, the DNA is TGTGCCAGCAGTGATCGACAGGGGAGCACCGGGGAGCTGTTTTTT. It specifies CASSDRQGSTGELFF.

This sequence joins TRBV5-6 and TRBJ1-1; no reliable D call. CDR3 size: 16 residues. CDR1 and CDR2 from the germline V gene are SGHDT and YYEEEE. V shed 2 bases and J shed 1 base, with 15 bases lying between them. CDR3 nucleotides: TGTGCCAGCAGCTTCTGGGCGGCGTGGCCGAACACTGAAGCTTTCTTT. Its translation: CASSFWAAWPNTEAFF. Drawing the rest from reference TRBV5-6 and TRBJ1-1, the complete variable domain is DAGVTQSPTHLIKTRGQQVTLRCSPKSGHDTVSWYQQALGQGPQFIFQYYEEEERQRGNFPDRFSGHQFPNYSSELNVNALLLGDSALYLCASSFWAAWPNTEAFFGQGTRLTVV.